This entry lists 29 T cell receptor beta chains sequenced from one sample in a study of blood T cell repertoires in COVID-19. Profiled with immunoSEQ multiplex PCR; TCRdb holds only in-frame clones, not every one. In the table there are under 250,000 clones, roughly 80% of which are singletons. Sequencing used peripheral blood. The receptors originated from a woman younger than 35 with acute or convalescent COVID-19.

This chain joins TRBV15 and TRBJ1-5; no definite D call. There are 15 residues in the CDR3. Germline V gene sequence: CDR1 LNHNV, CDR2 YYDKDF (reference sequence). V lost 1 base, J lost 0 bases, and 7 bases lay in between. CDR3 sequence (DNA): TGTGCCACCAGCAGAGTCCCGTATAGCAATCAGCCCCAGCATTTT. It translates to CATSRVPYSNQPQHF.

Only one count was recorded for this clone. The gene calls are TRBV21-1 and TRBJ2-7; TRBD2 reflects the table's D call only, with no check against the DNA. TRBV21-1 is a pseudogene. The CDR3 spans 19 residues. CDR3 loop: CASSKQPGLAGEGFYEQYF. CDR3 DNA: TGTGCCAGCAGCAAACAACCGGGACTAGCGGGAGAGGGGTTCTACGAGCAGTACTTC.

This clone was counted a single time. The rearrangement uses TRBV6-5 and TRBJ2-2, with 7 bases aligning to TRBD2. The CDR3 contains 15 residues. Losses at the gene ends were 10 bases for V and 7 bases for J; bases not matched to a gene: 15. Germline CDR1 reads MNHEY; CDR2 reads SVGAGI. The CDR3 nucleotides read TGTGCCACGGCGGGGCTAGCGGCTACTCTCGGGGAGCTGTTTTTT. Protein sequence: CATAGLAATLGELFF.

In the case of this clone: The sample holds other DNA sequences that translate to the same CDR3. The V call is TRBV6-5, the J call TRBJ1-1; D is possibly TRBD1 (5 bases). The CDR3 consists of 15 residues. The V and J ends lost 3 bases and 1 base respectively, with 12 bases between them. Per germline, CDR1 MNHEY and CDR2 SVGAGI. CDR3: CASSYWGSGNTEAFF. CDR3 sequence (DNA): TGTGCCAGCAGTTATTGGGGCTCGGGGAACACTGAAGCTTTCTTT.

This chain joins TRBV6-5 and TRBJ1-6; D possibly corresponds to TRBD1 (5 bases). The CDR3 runs to 14 residues. In germline, CDR1 is MNHEY, CDR2 SVGAGI. The ends were cut back, 7 bases at V and 10 bases at J, with 17 bases in the middle. CDR3 amino acids: CASTRVSTESPLHF. The CDR3 nucleotides are TGTGCCAGCACCAGGGTTTCAACCGAATCACCCCTCCACTTT.

The chain recombines TRBV6-6 with TRBJ2-1; TRBD1 matches at 7 bases. V shed 2 bases, J shed 4 bases, and the junction held 8 bases outside the gene matches. From germline, CDR1 is MNHNY and CDR2 SVGAGI (reference sequence). The CDR3 consists of 16 residues. DNA of the CDR3: TGTGCCAGCAGTTACCGACAGGGTAGTCCTTACAATGAGCAGTTCTTC. This translates into CASSYRQGSPYNEQFF.

The V and J genes are TRBV2 and TRBJ2-7; 9 bases match TRBD1. The CDR3 runs to 14 residues. V trimming: 6 bases; J trimming: 2 bases; junction bases outside the gene matches: 5. The germline V gene encodes CDR1 SNHLY and CDR2 FYNNEI. CDR3 protein: CASSLDRGTYEQYF. CDR3 in DNA: TGTGCCAGCAGCCTGGACAGGGGTACCTACGAGCAGTACTTC. The whole variable domain, remainder taken from reference TRBV2 and TRBJ2-7, is EPEVTQTPSHQVTQMGQEVILRCVPISNHLYFYWYRQILGQKVEFLVSFYNNEISEKSEIFDDQFSVERPDGSNFTLKIRSTKLEDSAMYFCASSLDRGTYEQYFGPGTRLTVT.

This chain connects TRBV5-1 to TRBJ1-1; unclear D gene. V lost 3 bases to trimming and J lost 4 bases, with 10 bases between them. This CDR3 comprises 13 residues. Per the germline V gene, CDR1 is SGHRS and CDR2 is YFSETQ. CDR3 region: CASSSVVGTEAFF. CDR3 in DNA: TGCGCCAGCAGCTCGGTTGTTGGCACTGAAGCTTTCTTT.

The table lists this clone with a count of one. V and J are TRBV30 and TRBJ2-2, with D perhaps TRBD1 (6 bases). This CDR3 has 13 amino acids. V was pared by 5 bases and J by 2 bases, with 9 bases between. CDR1 is GTSNPN and CDR2 is SVGIG in the germline V gene (reference sequence). In nucleotides, the CDR3 is TGTGCCTGGGGACAGATTAACACCGGGGAGCTGTTTTTT. It translates to CAWGQINTGELFF.

To note about this clone: Other DNA sequences from this sample encode an identical CDR3 as well. The chain uses TRBV7-9 and TRBJ2-7; weak D call: TRBD2 (5 bases). V lost 2 bases and J 3 bases, leaving 5 bases between the germline ends. Germline V CDR1 and CDR2: SEHNR, FQNEAQ (reference sequence). The CDR3 runs 12 residues. Written as DNA, the CDR3 is TGTGCCAGCAGCTTACGGGGCTACGAGCAGTACTTC. It yields the protein CASSLRGYEQYF.

This chain uses TRBV7-6 with TRBJ1-1, with D unresolved. The CDR3 spans 14 residues. V was clipped by 1 base and J by 0 bases, with 6 bases between them. Per germline, CDR1 SGHVS and CDR2 FNYEAQ. As DNA, the CDR3 is TGTGCCAGCAGCTTAGGACATATGAACACTGAAGCTTTCTTT. Residues: CASSLGHMNTEAFF.

The gene calls are TRBV15 and TRBJ1-1; D is unresolved. The CDR3 contains 15 residues. Trimming left V 0 bases short and J 1 base short, with 9 bases between. The germline V gene encodes CDR1 LNHNV and CDR2 YYDKDF (reference sequence). This CDR3 reads CATSREWQRNTEAFF. Here the CDR3 DNA reads TGTGCCACCAGCAGAGAATGGCAGCGGAACACTGAAGCTTTCTTT. The full variable domain, in which reference TRBV15 and TRBJ1-1 provide the parts outside the CDR3, is DAMVIQNPRYQVTQFGKPVTLSCSQTLNHNVMYWYQQKSSQAPKLLFHYYDKDFNNEADTPDNFQSRRPNTSFCFLDIRSPGLGDTAMYLCATSREWQRNTEAFFGQGTRLTVV.

V and J are TRBV13 and TRBJ2-7; D perhaps matches TRBD1 (6 bases). The CDR3 runs 15 residues. The V gene's germline CDR1 is PRHDT and CDR2 FYEKMQ (reference sequence). Trimming took 0 bases from V and 0 from J, leaving 9 bases between them. The CDR3 here is CASSLGQGFSYEQYF. CDR3 coding DNA: TGTGCCAGCAGCTTAGGACAGGGATTCTCCTACGAGCAGTACTTC.

V is TRBV14 and J is TRBJ2-7, with TRBD2 identical over 10 bases. Trimming took 2 bases from V and 4 from J; bases not matched to a gene: 5. CDR3 length equals 15 residues. Germline lookup yields CDR1 SGHDN and CDR2 FVKESK. DNA for the CDR3: TGTGCCAGCAGCCAACTAGCGGGAGCATGGTACGAGCAGTACTTC. It encodes CASSQLAGAWYEQYF. The variable domain in full, with the rest retrieved from reference TRBV14 and TRBJ2-7, is EAGVTQFPSHSVIEKGQTVTLRCDPISGHDNLYWYRRVMGKEIKFLLHFVKESKQDESGMPNNRFLAERTGGTYSTLKVQPAELEDSGVYFCASSQLAGAWYEQYFGPGTRLTVT.

This clone turned up a few times. The rearrangement joins TRBV25-1 to TRBJ2-3; 9 bases agree with TRBD1. The CDR3 loop spans 18 amino acids. The V gene end was trimmed by 1 base and the J gene end by 2 bases; junction bases not matched to a gene: 10. Germline V lookup: CDR1 MGHDK, CDR2 SYGVNS. CDR3 nucleotides: TGTGCCAGCAGTGAATTAAGAGGGGACAGGGTATACACAGATACGCAGTATTTT. Amino acids: CASSELRGDRVYTDTQYF.

This clone was observed a single time. The chain employs TRBV2 and TRBJ1-6; D possibly corresponds to TRBD1 (6 bases). V lost 6 bases and J lost 7, with 22 bases in between. Germline CDR1 reads SNHLY; CDR2 reads FYNNEI. The CDR3 spans 17 residues. CDR3 protein: CASSLNAAGERNSPLHF. In DNA, the CDR3 is TGTGCCAGCAGCTTAAATGCCGCAGGGGAACGAAATTCACCCCTCCACTTT.

V usage is TRBV3-1 (or the pseudogene TRBV3-2) and J usage is TRBJ2-7; 14 bases are shared with TRBD2. The CDR3 loop spans 18 amino acids. Trimming removed 2 bases from V and 0 bases from J; junction bases left unmatched: 6. The germline V gene has CDR1 LGHDT and CDR2 YNNKEL (reference sequence). The CDR3 is CASSQKGLAGEFSYEQYF. The CDR3 nucleotides are TGTGCCAGCAGCCAAAAGGGACTAGCGGGAGAGTTCTCCTACGAGCAGTACTTC.

This clone was observed a handful of times. The chain uses TRBV5-1 and TRBJ2-3, with a possible D match to TRBD1 (5 bases). This CDR3 spans 13 amino acids. Between the trimmed V and J ends, which lost 5 bases and 7 bases, there was a span of 14 bases. CDR1 and CDR2 from the germline V gene are SGHRS and YFSETQ. CDR3 DNA sequence: TGCGCCAGCAGACTTCAGGGATCGAATACGCAGTATTTT. Protein: CASRLQGSNTQYF.

This clone was detected ten times or more. The chain has TRBV27 and TRBJ2-7, with D possibly being TRBD1 (5 bases). Germline V lookup: CDR1 MNHEY, CDR2 SMNVEV (reference sequence). Trimming shortened V by 2 bases and J by 0 bases, and 11 bases separated the two germline ends. This CDR3 region has 15 residues. The CDR3 DNA sequence: TGTGCCAGCAGTTTAAACATCGACAGCTCCTACGAGCAGTACTTC. It encodes CASSLNIDSSYEQYF.

This chain uses TRBV6-6 with TRBJ1-5; D is possibly TRBD1 (6 bases). CDR3 length equals 15 residues. Per germline, CDR1 MNHNY and CDR2 SVGAGI (reference sequence). V lost 6 bases and J lost 7, with 19 bases in between. CDR3 amino acids: CASRRGGETRQPQHF. CDR3 DNA sequence: TGTGCCAGCAGGAGGGGGGGGGAAACCCGCCAGCCCCAGCATTTT.

This sequence joins TRBV4-3 and TRBJ2-7, with D possibly matching TRBD2 (6 bases). The V gene's germline CDR1 is LGHNA and CDR2 YSLEER. This CDR3 has 16 amino acids. Trimming stripped 0 bases from V and 4 bases from J, with 16 bases between. CDR3 sequence (DNA): TGCGCCAGCAGCCAAGATACGACGGGAGTCTCATACGAGCAGTACTTC. As protein: CASSQDTTGVSYEQYF.

This chain links TRBV7-9 with TRBJ1-1, with unresolved D. CDR1 and CDR2 from the germline V gene are SEHNR and FQNEAQ (reference sequence). This CDR3 is 14 amino acids long. Trimming stripped 3 bases from V and 1 base from J, with 9 bases between. In nucleotides, the CDR3 is TGTGCCAGCAGCTTGGTGCGGGAGAACACTGAAGCTTTCTTT. Amino acids: CASSLVRENTEAFF.

This clone was counted a few times. CDR3: CASSQDRGRGPDTQYF. DNA of the CDR3: TGCGCCAGCAGCCAAGACAGAGGGCGGGGCCCAGATACGCAGTATTTT. This rearrangement joins TRBV4-3 to TRBJ2-3; possibly TRBD2 for D (6 bases). Germline V gene lookup returns CDR1 LGHNA and CDR2 YSLEER. The CDR3 spans 16 residues. V was trimmed by 0 bases and J by 4 bases, leaving 14 bases between them.

This chain links TRBV5-5 with TRBJ2-2; possible D gene TRBD2, 6 bases. V was cut by 2 bases and J by 0 bases, with 14 bases left in between. This CDR3 has 17 residues. Germline V lookup: CDR1 SGHKS, CDR2 YYEKEE (reference sequence). Here the CDR3 DNA reads TGTGCCAGCAGCTTTTCCCGCGGGAACTCGAACACCGGGGAGCTGTTTTTT. Translation: CASSFSRGNSNTGELFF.

The chain links TRBV27 to TRBJ2-7, with a weak D call TRBD2 (5 bases). V was shortened by 3 bases and J by 3 bases, with 12 bases between the two germline ends. The germline V gene encodes CDR1 MNHEY and CDR2 SMNVEV (reference sequence). The CDR3 has 14 residues. The CDR3 here is CASSLKDSYYEQYF. The CDR3 DNA is TGTGCCAGCAGTTTGAAGGACTCCTACTACGAGCAGTACTTC.

The CDR3 region is CASSPQGDFNEQFF. As DNA, the CDR3 is TGTGCCAGCTCACCACAAGGGGACTTCAATGAGCAGTTCTTC. The genes are TRBV18 and TRBJ2-1; possible D gene TRBD2, 6 bases. The CDR3 covers 14 residues. Germline V gene data show CDR1 as KGHSH and CDR2 as LQKENI. V was trimmed by 1 base and J by 6 bases, leaving 10 bases between them.

The chain recombines TRBV10-3 with TRBJ1-2, with 7 bases aligning to TRBD1. This CDR3 spans 13 amino acids. V lost 11 bases and J lost 4; bases outside the gene matches: 10. The germline V gene encodes CDR1 ENHRY and CDR2 SYGVKD. The CDR3, as DNA: TGTGCCGTACAAGCTGCAGGGGGCTATGGCTACACCTTC. As protein: CAVQAAGGYGYTF.

The genes are TRBV5-8 and TRBJ1-2; 8 bases align to TRBD1. With V trimmed by 6 bases and J by 2 bases, 18 bases remained unmatched. CDR1 and CDR2 from the germline V gene are SGHTS and YDEGEE. The CDR3 contains 18 residues. The CDR3 sequence is CASTLPPSRGHFNYGYTF. Here the CDR3 DNA reads TGTGCCAGCACCTTACCCCCGTCCAGGGGGCATTTCAACTATGGCTACACCTTC. Filled out from reference TRBV5-8 and TRBJ1-2, the complete variable domain reads EAGVTQSPTHLIKTRGQQATLRCSPISGHTSVYWYQQALGLGLQFLLWYDEGEERNRGNFPPRFSGRQFPNYSSELNVNALELEDSALYLCASTLPPSRGHFNYGYTFGSGTRLTVV.

CDR3 sequence reads: CASSSGGSLIDGYTF. The CDR3 DNA is TGTGCCAGCAGCTCCGGGGGGTCCCTAATCGATGGCTACACCTTC. V usage is TRBV7-2 and J usage is TRBJ1-2; D might be TRBD1 (5 bases). Between the trimmed V and J ends, which lost 4 bases and 6 bases, there was a span of 18 bases. This CDR3 spans 15 amino acids. Germline loops: CDR1 SGHTA, CDR2 FQGNSA.